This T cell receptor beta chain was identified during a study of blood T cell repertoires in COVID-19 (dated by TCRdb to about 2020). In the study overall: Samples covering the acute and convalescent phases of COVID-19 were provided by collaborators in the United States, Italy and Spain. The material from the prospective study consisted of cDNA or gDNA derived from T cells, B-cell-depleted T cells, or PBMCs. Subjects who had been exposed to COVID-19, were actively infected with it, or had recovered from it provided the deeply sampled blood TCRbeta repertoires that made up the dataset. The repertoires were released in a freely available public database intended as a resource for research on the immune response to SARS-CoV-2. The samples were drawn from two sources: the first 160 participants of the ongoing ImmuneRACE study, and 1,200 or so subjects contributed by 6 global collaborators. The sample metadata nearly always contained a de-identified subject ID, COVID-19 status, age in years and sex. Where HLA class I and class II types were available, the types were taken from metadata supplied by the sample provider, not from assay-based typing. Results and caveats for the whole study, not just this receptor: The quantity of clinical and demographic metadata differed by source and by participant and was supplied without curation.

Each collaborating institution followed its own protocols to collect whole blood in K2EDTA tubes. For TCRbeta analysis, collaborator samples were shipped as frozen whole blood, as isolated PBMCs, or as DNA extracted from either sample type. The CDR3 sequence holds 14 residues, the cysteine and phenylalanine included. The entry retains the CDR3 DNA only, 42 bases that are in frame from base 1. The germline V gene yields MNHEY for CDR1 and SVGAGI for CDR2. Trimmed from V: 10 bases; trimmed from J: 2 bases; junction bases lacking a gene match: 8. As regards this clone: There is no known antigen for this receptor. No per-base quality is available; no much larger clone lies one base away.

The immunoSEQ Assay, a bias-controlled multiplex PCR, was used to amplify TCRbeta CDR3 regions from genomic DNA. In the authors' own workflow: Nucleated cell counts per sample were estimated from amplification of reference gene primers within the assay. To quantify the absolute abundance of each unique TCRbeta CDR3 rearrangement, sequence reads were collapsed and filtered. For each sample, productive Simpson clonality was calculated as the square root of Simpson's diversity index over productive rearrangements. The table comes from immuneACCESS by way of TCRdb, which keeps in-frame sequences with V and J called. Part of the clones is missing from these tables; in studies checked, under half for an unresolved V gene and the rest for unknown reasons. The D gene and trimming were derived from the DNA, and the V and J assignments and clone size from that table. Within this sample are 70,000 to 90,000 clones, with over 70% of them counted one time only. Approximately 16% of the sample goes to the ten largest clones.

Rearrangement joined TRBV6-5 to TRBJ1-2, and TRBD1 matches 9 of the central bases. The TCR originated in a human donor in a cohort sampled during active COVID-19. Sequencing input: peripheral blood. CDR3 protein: CAIRRQGGNYGYTF. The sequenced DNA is TGTGCCATCAGACGACAGGGGGGAAACTATGGCTACACCTTC.